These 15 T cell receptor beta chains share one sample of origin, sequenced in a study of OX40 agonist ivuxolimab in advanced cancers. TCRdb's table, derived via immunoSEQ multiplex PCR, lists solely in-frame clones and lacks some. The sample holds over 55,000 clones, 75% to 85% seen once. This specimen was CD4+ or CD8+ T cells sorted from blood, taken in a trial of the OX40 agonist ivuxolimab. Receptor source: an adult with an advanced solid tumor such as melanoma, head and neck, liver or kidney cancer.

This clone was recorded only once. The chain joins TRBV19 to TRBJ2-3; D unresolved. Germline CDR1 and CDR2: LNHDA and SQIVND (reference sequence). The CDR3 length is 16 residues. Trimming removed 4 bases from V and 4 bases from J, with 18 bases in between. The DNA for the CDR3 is TGTGCCAGTAGTACACATAACGAATATTCCGCAGATACGCAGTATTTT. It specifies CASSTHNEYSADTQYF.

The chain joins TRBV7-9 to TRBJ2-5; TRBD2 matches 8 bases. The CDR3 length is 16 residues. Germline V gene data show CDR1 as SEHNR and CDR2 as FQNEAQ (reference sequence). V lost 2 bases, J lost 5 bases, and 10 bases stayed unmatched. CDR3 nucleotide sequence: TGTGCCAGCAGCTTAAGTTTCGCTAGCGGGTGGGAGACCCAGTACTTC. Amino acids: CASSLSFASGWETQYF.

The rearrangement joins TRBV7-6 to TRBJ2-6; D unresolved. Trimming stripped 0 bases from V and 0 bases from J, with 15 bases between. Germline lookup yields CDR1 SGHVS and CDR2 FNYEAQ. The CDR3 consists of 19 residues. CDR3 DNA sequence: TGTGCCAGCAGCTTAGCTTTTCTGGGCATGAGCTCTGGGGCCAACGTCCTGACTTTC. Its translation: CASSLAFLGMSSGANVLTF.

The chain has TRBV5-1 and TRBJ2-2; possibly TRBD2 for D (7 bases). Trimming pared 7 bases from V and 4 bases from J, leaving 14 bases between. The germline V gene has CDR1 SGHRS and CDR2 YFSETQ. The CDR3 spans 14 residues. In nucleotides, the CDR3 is TGCGCCAGCCGCGGGGGCCGGGGCACCGGGGAGCTGTTTTTT. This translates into CASRGGRGTGELFF.

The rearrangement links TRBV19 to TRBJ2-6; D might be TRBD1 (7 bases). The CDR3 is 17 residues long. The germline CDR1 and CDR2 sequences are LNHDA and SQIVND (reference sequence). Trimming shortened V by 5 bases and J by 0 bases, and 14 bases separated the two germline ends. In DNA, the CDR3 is TGTGCCAGTAGTCCCGGGGGACAGACCTCTGGGGCCAACGTCCTGACTTTC. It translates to CASSPGGQTSGANVLTF.

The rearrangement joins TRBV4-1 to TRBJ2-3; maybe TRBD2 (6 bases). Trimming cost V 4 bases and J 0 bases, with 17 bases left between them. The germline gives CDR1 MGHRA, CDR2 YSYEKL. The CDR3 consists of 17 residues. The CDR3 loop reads CASSRPTAGPSTDTQYF. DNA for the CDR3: TGCGCCAGCAGCCGTCCGACGGCGGGGCCTAGCACAGATACGCAGTATTTT.

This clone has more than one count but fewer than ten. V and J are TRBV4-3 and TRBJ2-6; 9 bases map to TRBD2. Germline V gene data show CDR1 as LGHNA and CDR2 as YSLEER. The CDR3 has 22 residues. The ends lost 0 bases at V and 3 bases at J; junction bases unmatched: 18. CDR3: CASSQDLLRAGGLWDGANVLTF. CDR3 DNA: TGCGCCAGCAGCCAAGACCTGCTCCGAGCGGGAGGCCTTTGGGATGGGGCCAACGTCCTGACTTTC.

The CDR3 is CASSHTFRGQGGETQYF. DNA of the CDR3: TGTGCCAGCAGCCATACTTTTAGAGGACAGGGGGGAGAGACCCAGTACTTC. The chain carries TRBV7-6 and TRBJ2-5; TRBD1 agrees at 10 bases. The CDR3 covers 17 residues. Unmatched junction bases numbered 13, after V lost 5 bases and J lost 4 bases. Per germline, CDR1 SGHVS and CDR2 FNYEAQ.

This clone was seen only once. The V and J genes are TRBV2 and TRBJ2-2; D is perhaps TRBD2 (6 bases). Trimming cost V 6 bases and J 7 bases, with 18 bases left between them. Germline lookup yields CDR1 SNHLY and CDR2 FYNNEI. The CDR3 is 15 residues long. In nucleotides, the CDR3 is TGTGCCAGCAGCCCGGGACTGCCAACAAACGGGGAGCTGTTTTTT. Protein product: CASSPGLPTNGELFF.

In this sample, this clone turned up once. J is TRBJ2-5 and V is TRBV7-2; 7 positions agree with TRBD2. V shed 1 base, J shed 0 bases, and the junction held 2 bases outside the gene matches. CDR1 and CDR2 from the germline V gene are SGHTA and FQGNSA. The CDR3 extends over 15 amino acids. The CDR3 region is CASSLGRGNQETQYF. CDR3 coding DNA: TGTGCCAGCAGCTTAGGGCGGGGGAACCAAGAGACCCAGTACTTC.

CDR3 DNA sequence: TGTGCCTGGAGTGTACCCCGGGCAGGGGGTATACCACCCCTCCACTTT. This gives the protein CAWSVPRAGGIPPLHF. The genes are TRBV30 and TRBJ1-6; TRBD1 matches at 7 bases. After removal of 0 bases from V and 11 bases from J, the junction contained 13 bases not matched to a gene. Germline CDR1 and CDR2: GTSNPN and SVGIG (reference sequence). The CDR3 is 16 amino acids. The full variable domain, in which reference TRBV30 and TRBJ1-6 provide the parts outside the CDR3, is SQTIHQWPATLVQPVGSPLSLECTVEGTSNPNLYWYRQAAGRGLQLLFYSVGIGQISSEVPQNLSASRPQDRQFILSSKKLLLSDSGFYLCAWSVPRAGGIPPLHFGNGTRLTVT.

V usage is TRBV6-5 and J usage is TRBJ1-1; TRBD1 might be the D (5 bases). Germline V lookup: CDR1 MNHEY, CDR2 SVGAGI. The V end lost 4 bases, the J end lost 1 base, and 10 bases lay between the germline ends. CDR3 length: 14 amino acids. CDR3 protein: CASSSQTANTEAFF. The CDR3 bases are TGTGCCAGCAGTTCTCAGACAGCGAACACTGAAGCTTTCTTT.

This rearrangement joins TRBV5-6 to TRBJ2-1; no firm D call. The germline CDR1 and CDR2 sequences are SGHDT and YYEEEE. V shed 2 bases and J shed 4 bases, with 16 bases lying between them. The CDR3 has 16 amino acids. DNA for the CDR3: TGTGCCAGCAGCTTAGGAGAGCAGTCCCTTTACAATGAGCAGTTCTTC. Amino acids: CASSLGEQSLYNEQFF.

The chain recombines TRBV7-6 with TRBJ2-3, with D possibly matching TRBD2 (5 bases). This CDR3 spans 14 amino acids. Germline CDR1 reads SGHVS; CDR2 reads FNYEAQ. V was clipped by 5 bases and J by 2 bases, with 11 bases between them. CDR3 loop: CASSGVAITDTQYF. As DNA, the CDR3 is TGTGCCAGCAGCGGGGTAGCGATCACAGATACGCAGTATTTT.

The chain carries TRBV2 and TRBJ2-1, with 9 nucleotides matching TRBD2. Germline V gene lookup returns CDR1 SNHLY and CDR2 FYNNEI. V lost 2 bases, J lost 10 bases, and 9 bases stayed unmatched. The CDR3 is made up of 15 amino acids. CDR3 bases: TGTGCCAGCAGTGAATATTGGGTCCTAGCGGGGGAGCAGTTCTTC. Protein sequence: CASSEYWVLAGEQFF.